A single TCR beta chain is shown here with its context. The authors' processing: Amplification of reference gene primers was used by the study to estimate nucleated cell counts. Measured with immunoSEQ multiplex PCR; TCRdb has only the in-frame clones, and not every one. The V and J calls and the clone size are those of that table, but D and trimming were determined from the DNA. The sample shows around 250,000 clones, around four fifths of them seen only once. The data are from a study of blood T cell repertoires in COVID-19. At the level of the study: The samples span acute and convalescent COVID-19 from the United States, Italy and Spain. T cells, B-cell-depleted T cells, or PBMCs supplied cDNA or gDNA.

The J segment lost 4 bases and the V segment lost 8 bases, leaving 8 bases of the junction unmatched. CDR1 is LNHDA, CDR2 SQIVND, per germline (reference sequence). The CDR3 consists of 15 residues. The material sequenced was peripheral blood. The chain couples TRBV19 to TRBJ2-7; 13 positions agree with TRBD2. The source of this sequence is a man older than 75 with acute or convalescent COVID-19. In DNA, the CDR3 is TGTGCCAGTGGTCAACCGGGACTAGCGGGATACGAGCAGTACTTC. Its translation: CASGQPGLAGYEQYF.